Presented here are 12 T cell receptor beta chains from one specimen sequenced in a study of cytomegalovirus exposure and HLA in healthy donors. PCR was performed using 60 Vbeta and 13 Jbeta primers. Measured with immunoSEQ multiplex PCR; TCRdb has only the in-frame clones, and not every one. The sample shows under 150,000 clones, approximately 77% of them seen only once. The sample was PBMCs. These receptors all stem from a man younger than 30 in good health and CMV-seronegative.

This chain links TRBV19 with TRBJ1-2, with 7 bases aligning to TRBD1. The ends lost 5 bases at V and 4 bases at J; junction bases unmatched: 1. Germline CDR1 is LNHDA and CDR2 is SQIVND (reference sequence). This CDR3 spans 12 amino acids. The CDR3 loop is CASSGDSYGYTF. The CDR3 DNA reads TGTGCCAGTAGTGGGGACAGCTATGGCTACACCTTC.

The CDR3 bases are TGTGCCAGCAGCTCCGGTGGGACCGGGCCCGGGAGCGAGCAGTACTTC. It specifies CASSSGGTGPGSEQYF. V usage is TRBV11-3 and J usage is TRBJ2-7; weak D call: TRBD2 (6 bases). This CDR3 has 16 residues. The germline V and J ends were trimmed by 4 bases and 6 bases, with 22 bases remaining between them. Looked up from germline, CDR1 is SGHNT and CDR2 is YENEEA.

V and J are TRBV13 and TRBJ1-6; 10 nucleotides line up with TRBD1. Unmatched junction bases numbered 9, after V lost 3 bases and J lost 10 bases. Germline V gene lookup returns CDR1 PRHDT and CDR2 FYEKMQ (reference sequence). This CDR3 has 16 amino acids. The CDR3 region has the DNA TGTGCCAGCAGCTTTTTTGGGTCGGGACAGGGGTCACCCCTCCACTTT. Protein product: CASSFFGSGQGSPLHF.

This rearrangement joins TRBV5-6 to TRBJ2-7; TRBD2 matches 14 bases. CDR3 size: 17 residues. With V trimmed by 4 bases and J by 0 bases, 6 bases remained unmatched. Germline CDR1 reads SGHDT; CDR2 reads YYEEEE. CDR3 in DNA: TGTGCCAGCAGCCCGGGACTAGCGGGGGACTTCTCCTACGAGCAGTACTTC. The encoded protein is CASSPGLAGDFSYEQYF.

The J gene is TRBJ1-5, the V gene TRBV14; D possibly corresponds to TRBD1 (6 bases). The CDR3 consists of 14 residues. The V gene's germline CDR1 is SGHDN and CDR2 FVKESK. Trimming stripped 2 bases from V and 3 bases from J, with 8 bases between. The CDR3 loop reads CASSQQGTNQPQHF. The CDR3 DNA reads TGTGCCAGCAGCCAACAGGGGACCAATCAGCCCCAGCATTTT.

The rearrangement joins TRBV5-4 to TRBJ2-1; 9 bases match TRBD1. The CDR3 extends over 16 amino acids. Germline V gene data show CDR1 as SGHNT and CDR2 as YYREEE (reference sequence). The J segment lost 4 bases and the V segment lost 3 bases, leaving 8 bases of the junction unmatched. The CDR3 spells CASSSRTGVKYNEQFF. The CDR3 DNA is TGTGCCAGCAGCTCGCGGACAGGGGTGAAATACAATGAGCAGTTCTTC.

As for this clone: An end of the junction differs from the germline gene, which may be a read error. The rearrangement links TRBV6-5 to TRBJ2-1; 7 nucleotides agree with TRBD2. This CDR3 contains 14 residues. Germline V gene lookup returns CDR1 MNHEY and CDR2 SVGAGI. CDR3 in amino acids: CASSYGLAAGEQLF. The DNA for the CDR3 is TGTGCCAGCAGTTACGGGCTAGCGGCGGGTGAGCAGCTCTTC.

This chain uses TRBV27 with TRBJ1-1, with TRBD1 matching 8 bases. Germline V CDR1 and CDR2: MNHEY, SMNVEV (reference sequence). CDR3 length equals 15 residues. Trimming removed 2 bases from V and 1 base from J; junction bases left unmatched: 3. The CDR3 region has the DNA TGTGCCAGCAGTTTACTGACAGGGGAGAACACTGAAGCTTTCTTT. Translated: CASSLLTGENTEAFF.

This clone has just a few counts. The genes are TRBV4-1 and TRBJ2-7; 8 bases are a match to TRBD2. Trimming removed 0 bases from V and 2 bases from J; junction bases left unmatched: 6. CDR3 length equals 16 residues. Germline V lookup: CDR1 MGHRA, CDR2 YSYEKL. The CDR3: CASSQDLTSAAYEQYF. The CDR3 DNA reads TGCGCCAGCAGCCAAGATCTGACTAGCGCGGCCTACGAGCAGTACTTC.

The chain is built from TRBV11-2 and TRBJ1-3; unclear D gene. With 1 base removed from V and 4 bases from J, the gap between germline ends came to 14 bases. CDR3 length: 16 amino acids. Germline V gene sequence: CDR1 SGHAT, CDR2 FQNNGV. CDR3 amino acids: CASSLGGPATGNTIYF. As DNA, the CDR3 is TGTGCCAGCAGCTTAGGAGGGCCGGCGACAGGAAACACCATATATTTT.

The chain employs TRBV7-6 and TRBJ2-1; TRBD2 matches 9 bases. Looked up from germline, CDR1 is SGHVS and CDR2 is FNYEAQ. The CDR3 has 16 residues. The J segment lost 4 bases and the V segment lost 1 base, leaving 5 bases of the junction unmatched. CDR3 protein: CASSLGSAGGYNEQFF. For the CDR3, the DNA is TGTGCCAGCAGCTTAGGGTCTGCGGGGGGGTACAATGAGCAGTTCTTC.

The chain employs TRBV19 and TRBJ1-5; D perhaps matches TRBD1 (6 bases). The germline V gene has CDR1 LNHDA and CDR2 SQIVND (reference sequence). There are 12 residues in the CDR3. V was cut by 8 bases and J by 7 bases, with 12 bases left in between. CDR3 loop: CASGTPWQPQHF. The CDR3 DNA is TGTGCCAGTGGGACACCCTGGCAGCCCCAGCATTTT.